Listed below are T cell receptor beta chains from one sample, sequenced in a study of T cells after yellow fever vaccination. TCRdb itself ran the 5' RACE reads through MiXCR, one entry per CDR3 protein. The sample records 450,000 to 550,000 distinct CDR3 sequences, 20% to 25% being singletons. Here the sequenced sample was PBMCs, taken about 20 days after the first yellow fever vaccination. The receptors originated from a man between 18 and 29 years old who received the YFV17D yellow fever vaccine. Each CDR3 is given with its conserved first and last residue. The D gene is left open where the match is weak. A row's size may be missing; if present it is once, few, many or a size class.

d_call,j_call,v_call,clone_size,cdr3_length,cdr3_nt,cdr3_aa
-,TRBJ2-3,TRBV5-5,few,14,TGTGCCAGCAGCTTTGGGTCCTACACAGATACGCAGTATTTT,CASSFGSYTDTQYF
-,TRBJ1-2,TRBV11-2,-,15,TGTGCCAGCAGCTTAACCGACGGACCTAACTATGGCTACACCTTC,CASSLTDGPNYGYTF
-,TRBJ2-2,TRBV24-1,-,12,TGTGCCACGGGCCGAGGGACCGGGGAGCTGTTTTTT,CATGRGTGELFF
-,TRBJ2-1,TRBV4-2,many,12,TGTGCCAGCAGCCCCGAGACTAGGAGCCTCAACTTC,CASSPETRSLNF
-,TRBJ1-2,TRBV28,-,14,TGTGCCAGCAGTTCCCCCCCAGGGAACTATGGCTACACCTTC,CASSSPPGNYGYTF
-,TRBJ1-2,TRBV7-8,-,17,TGTGCCAGCAGCTTTTTTGAGAATCCGGACCCATCCTATGGCTACACCTTC,CASSFFENPDPSYGYTF
TRBD1,TRBJ2-1,TRBV10-3,-,15,TGTGCCATCAGGGAACCGGGACAGGGGATTAATGAGCAGTTCTTC,CAIREPGQGINEQFF
-,TRBJ2-2,TRBV28,few,15,TGTGCCAGCAGTCTAAGGACAGTTGACACCGGGGAGCTGTTTTTT,CASSLRTVDTGELFF
-,TRBJ2-7,TRBV7-9,many,11,TGTGCCAGCAGCTTCTTGGACGAGCAGTACTTC,CASSFLDEQYF
TRBD1,TRBJ1-1,TRBV27,-,14,TGTGCCAGCAGTCTACAGGGGCGATACACTGAAGCTTTCTTT,CASSLQGRYTEAFF
TRBD1,TRBJ2-5,TRBV5-6,-,19,TGTGCCAGCAGCTTGGACACCGGGACAGCCTCGACCGGCGGAGAGACCCAGTACTTC,CASSLDTGTASTGGETQYF
-,TRBJ1-1,TRBV6-5,-,14,TGTGCCAGCTGTTACGCGGGCGCGAACACTGAAGCTTTCTTT,CASCYAGANTEAFF
-,TRBJ1-2,TRBV6-1,-,14,TGTGCCAGCAGTATGCGGGGGGCGGGCTATGGCTACACCTTC,CASSMRGAGYGYTF
-,TRBJ1-5,TRBV3-1,many,12,TGTGCCAGCAGCCAAGTGGGACAGCCCCAGCATTTT,CASSQVGQPQHF
-,TRBJ2-2,TRBV27,-,13,TGTGCCAGCAGTTTCGACAAGGCCGGGGAGCTGTTTTTT,CASSFDKAGELFF
-,TRBJ1-1,TRBV7-3,-,13,TGTGCCAGCGGTGAGGCGGTCGACACTGAAGCTTTCTTT,CASGEAVDTEAFF
-,TRBJ2-3,TRBV5-1,-,15,TGCGCCAGCAGGGAAGGGCCCCAAGGGACAGATACGCAGTATTTT,CASREGPQGTDTQYF
-,TRBJ1-2,TRBV29-1,-,11,TGCAGCGCCTCGGGTTTCAACGGCTACACCTTC,CSASGFNGYTF
-,TRBJ2-5,TRBV6-1,few,14,TGTGCCACTCGCAGGTCCGGGTACCAAGAGACCCAGTACTTC,CATRRSGYQETQYF
-,TRBJ2-2,TRBV20-1,few,14,TGCAGTGCTCTGGACAGACAAAACACCGGGGAGCTGTTTTTT,CSALDRQNTGELFF
-,TRBJ2-7,TRBV5-1,many,15,TGCGCCAGCAGCTTGCACGACGGCAGCTCCTACGAGCAGTACTTC,CASSLHDGSSYEQYF
-,TRBJ1-1,TRBV5-4,many,14,TGTGCCAGCAGCTTGGAACGAGGAAACACTGAAGCTTTCTTT,CASSLERGNTEAFF
-,TRBJ2-1,TRBV28,few,16,TGTGCCAGCACCCGAGGTCCGTCTTCCTCCTACAATGAGCAGTTCTTC,CASTRGPSSSYNEQFF
TRBD2,TRBJ2-1,TRBV6-1,many,14,TGTGCCAGCCGGAGGGGACTAGCGGGGAATGAGCAGTTCTTC,CASRRGLAGNEQFF
-,TRBJ1-1,TRBV29-1,many,10,TGCAGCGTCGTATCCACTGAAGCTTTCTTT,CSVVSTEAFF
-,TRBJ1-1,TRBV5-1,few,11,TGCGCCAGTGGGACGAACACTGAAGCTTTCTTT,CASGTNTEAFF
-,TRBJ1-5,TRBV11-2,-,13,TGTGCCAGCAGCTTAGGGACTCGCCAGCCCCAGCATTTT,CASSLGTRQPQHF
TRBD1,TRBJ2-4,TRBV6-4,few,14,TGTGCCAGCAGTGCGGGACAGGGGGCGAACATTCAGTACTTC,CASSAGQGANIQYF
-,TRBJ2-1,TRBV12-3/TRBV12-4,many,13,TGTGCCAGCAAGGAGGGAGATTACAATGAGCAGTTCTTC,CASKEGDYNEQFF
-,TRBJ1-2,TRBV6-5,once,14,TGTGCCAGCAGTTACGGTGGCGGATACTATGGCTACACCTTC,CASSYGGGYYGYTF
TRBD1,TRBJ1-4,TRBV27,few,14,TGTGCCAGCAGTTCCCCAGGGGGGAATGAAAAACTGTTTTTT,CASSSPGGNEKLFF
TRBD1,TRBJ2-2,TRBV12-3/TRBV12-4,few,16,TGTGCCAGCACCCGCTGGGACAGGGACCGGCCCGGGGAGCTGTTTTTT,CASTRWDRDRPGELFF
TRBD1,TRBJ1-6,TRBV7-2,many,13,TGTGCCAGCAGCATGGCAGGGGGTGGACCCCTCCACTTT,CASSMAGGGPLHF
-,TRBJ2-7,TRBV7-9,few,13,TGTGCCAGCAGCTTAAGGACAAGCTACGAGCAGTACTTC,CASSLRTSYEQYF
-,TRBJ1-6,TRBV27,-,14,TGTGCCAGCAGTTTAGAGGGCGGACTTATGCCCCTCCACTTT,CASSLEGGLMPLHF